The entry below describes one T cell receptor beta chain. TCRdb's copy holds only in-frame clones and misses some; the assay was immunoSEQ multiplex PCR. The table lists 10,000 to 15,000 clones, 65% to 75% of them singletons. The sample is drawn from a study of T cells after somatic rescue of genetic block. CDR1 is MNHNY and CDR2 is SVGAGI in the germline V gene (reference sequence). V lost 8 bases, J lost 4 bases, and 17 bases lay in between. The length of the CDR3 is 14 residues. This clonotype was sampled from a boy between 10 and 17 years old. The gene calls are TRBV6-6 and TRBJ1-2; D ambiguous. The sample comprised peripheral blood mononuclear cells (PBMCs). CDR3: CASQPDRNPYGYTF. As DNA, the CDR3 is TGTGCCAGCCAGCCTGACCGGAACCCCTATGGCTACACCTTC.